The 25 T cell receptor beta chains presented below share a single source sample, sequenced in a study of control samples from healthy donors and cancer patients. The assay was immunoSEQ multiplex PCR, and TCRdb's table has in-frame clones only and misses some. The sample includes around 85,000 clones, roughly 94% of them seen just once. Sequencing was performed on blood. These receptors came from a woman between 18 and 29 years old in good health.

The chain carries TRBV5-1 and TRBJ2-7; 8 bases match TRBD1. The CDR3 length is 13 residues. Germline trimming cut 4 bases from V and 3 bases from J; bases unmatched to any gene: 3. Germline CDR1 and CDR2: SGHRS and YFSETQ. The CDR3 protein is CASSTDRGYEQYF. In DNA form, the CDR3 reads TGCGCCAGCAGCACCGACAGGGGCTACGAGCAGTACTTC.

This clone has just one count. The V call is TRBV3-1 (or the pseudogene TRBV3-2), the J call TRBJ2-6; D gene unclear. The CDR3 totals 15 residues. CDR1 and CDR2 from the germline V gene are LGHDT and YNNKEL (reference sequence). V lost 3 bases, J lost 1 base, and 7 bases lay in between. The CDR3 DNA is TGTGCCAGCAGCCACGAGTGGTCTGGGGCCAACGTCCTGACTTTC. Translation: CASSHEWSGANVLTF.

The sample holds one count of this clone. V usage is TRBV28 and J usage is TRBJ1-1, with D possibly TRBD1 on 5 matching bases. Trimming left V 7 bases short and J 5 bases short, with 14 bases between. The CDR3 is made up of 13 amino acids. CDR1 and CDR2 (germline): MDHEN, SYDVKM. This chain's CDR3 is CASIMGGRTEAFF. The CDR3 DNA is TGTGCCAGCATCATGGGGGGTCGTACTGAAGCTTTCTTT.

CDR3 nucleotide sequence: TGTGCCAGCAGCCAAGATCCGTCCGCTCCAGCTTTCTTT. It yields the protein CASSQDPSAPAFF. The rearrangement links TRBV14 to TRBJ1-1; D unclear. Germline CDR1 is SGHDN and CDR2 is FVKESK. This CDR3 region has 13 residues. The ends were cut back, 0 bases at V and 10 bases at J, with 12 bases in the middle.

This CDR3 is CASSLLAVSNTPNYGYTF. CDR3 sequence (DNA): TGTGCCAGCAGTTTACTCGCGGTCTCCAATACCCCTAACTATGGCTACACCTTC. The rearrangement joins TRBV27 to TRBJ1-2; D ambiguous. Trimming cost V 2 bases and J 0 bases, with 19 bases left between them. This CDR3 contains 18 residues. Germline values: CDR1 MNHEY, CDR2 SMNVEV (reference sequence).

V gene TRBV11-2 combines with J gene TRBJ2-5, with D possibly being TRBD2 (6 bases). The length of the CDR3 is 19 residues. V gave up 3 bases and J gave up 3 bases, with 26 bases separating them. Germline lookup yields CDR1 SGHAT and CDR2 FQNNGV. CDR3 amino acids: CASSFSETSFYGGEETQYF. In DNA, the CDR3 is TGTGCCAGCAGCTTCTCCGAAACCTCTTTCTATGGCGGGGAAGAGACCCAGTACTTC.

The chain employs TRBV28 and TRBJ2-1; D is unresolved. The CDR3 sequence is 16 residues long. V gave up 7 bases and J gave up 9 bases, with 25 bases separating them. The V gene's germline CDR1 is MDHEN and CDR2 SYDVKM. The CDR3 region is CASTETTRTGRSEQFF. CDR3 bases: TGTGCCAGCACCGAAACTACCAGGACCGGCAGGTCTGAGCAGTTCTTC.

The V and J genes are TRBV28 and TRBJ1-3; D possibly corresponds to TRBD1 (5 bases). The germline gives CDR1 MDHEN, CDR2 SYDVKM. The CDR3 is 15 amino acids. With 2 bases removed from V and 0 bases from J, the gap between germline ends came to 8 bases. CDR3 residues: CASSLRGSSGNTIYF. In DNA form, the CDR3 reads TGTGCCAGCAGTTTAAGGGGCTCCTCTGGAAACACCATATATTTT.

V usage is TRBV21-1 and J usage is TRBJ1-2; the table's TRBD1 call for D was not verified on the DNA. TRBV21-1 is annotated as a pseudogene. This CDR3 is 18 amino acids long. This chain's CDR3 is CASSKSTGYFSPAYGYTF. CDR3 sequence (DNA): TGTGCCAGCAGCAAAAGTACAGGATACTTCTCCCCGGCCTATGGCTACACCTTC.

On this clone itself: The same CDR3 can be traced to other DNA sequences in this sample. This chain uses TRBV5-1 with TRBJ2-5; TRBD1 agrees at 7 bases. The CDR3 extends over 19 amino acids. Germline trimming cut 1 base from V and 3 bases from J; bases unmatched to any gene: 18. CDR1 and CDR2 from the germline V gene are SGHRS and YFSETQ. CDR3 residues: CASSLYSRGERGREETQYF. The CDR3 DNA sequence: TGCGCCAGCAGCTTGTATAGCCGAGGGGAAAGGGGGCGGGAAGAGACCCAGTACTTC.

J is TRBJ1-1 and V is TRBV28, with a possible D match to TRBD1 (5 bases). The ends were cut back, 3 bases at V and 4 bases at J, with 21 bases in the middle. This CDR3 has 17 amino acids. In germline, CDR1 is MDHEN, CDR2 SYDVKM. The CDR3, as DNA: TGTGCCAGCAGTTTCCCCGGACAAACTTCCCCCTTCACTGAAGCTTTCTTT. Translated: CASSFPGQTSPFTEAFF.

The rearrangement joins TRBV29-1 to TRBJ1-1; D remains unclear. Germline V gene data show CDR1 as SQVTM and CDR2 as ANQGSEA. V was trimmed by 4 bases and J by 11 bases, leaving 14 bases between them. The length of the CDR3 is 11 residues. Here the CDR3 reads CSVAVGRLAFF. The CDR3 nucleotides are TGCAGCGTTGCAGTCGGCAGGTTGGCTTTCTTT.

This chain links TRBV24-1 with TRBJ2-1, with D maybe TRBD1 (5 bases). Trimming cost V 0 bases and J 8 bases, with 7 bases left between them. This CDR3 region has 13 residues. CDR1 and CDR2 (germline): KGHDR, SFDVKD. The CDR3 here is CATSDLQGDEQFF. Here the CDR3 DNA reads TGTGCCACCAGTGATTTGCAGGGCGATGAGCAGTTCTTC.

The table lists this clone with a count of one. The rearrangement links TRBV11-2 to TRBJ1-2, with D possibly TRBD1 on 5 matching bases. This CDR3 spans 14 amino acids. V lost 5 bases and J lost 4, with 14 bases in between. Germline V CDR1 and CDR2: SGHAT, FQNNGV. The chain's CDR3 is CASSALQGFYGYTF. DNA for the CDR3: TGTGCCAGCAGCGCTCTTCAGGGCTTCTATGGCTACACCTTC.

The chain recombines TRBV19 with TRBJ1-5; 8 bases are a match to TRBD1. V shed 5 bases and J 4 bases; nucleotides not matched to a gene: 7. The CDR3 is made up of 15 amino acids. CDR1 LNHDA and CDR2 SQIVND come from the germline V gene (reference sequence). The DNA for the CDR3 is TGTGCCAGTAGTTGGGGACAGGAAGAAAATCAGCCCCAGCATTTT. As protein: CASSWGQEENQPQHF.

This clone was detected only a few times. The sample carries other DNA sequences with the same CDR3. The chain carries TRBV13 and TRBJ2-2; possibly TRBD2 for D (5 bases). This CDR3 contains 15 residues. Germline CDR1 and CDR2: PRHDT and FYEKMQ (reference sequence). V was trimmed by 5 bases and J by 0 bases, leaving 10 bases between them. CDR3 in DNA: TGTGCCAGCAGCCCGCGGACTCCGAACACCGGGGAGCTGTTTTTT. This gives the protein CASSPRTPNTGELFF.

The CDR3 spells CASSLGLGNYGYTF. CDR3 sequence (DNA): TGTGCCAGCAGCCTGGGTTTAGGGAACTATGGCTACACCTTC. V usage is TRBV3-1 (or the pseudogene TRBV3-2) and J usage is TRBJ1-2; no clear D gene. This CDR3 has 14 amino acids. Germline V gene data show CDR1 as LGHDT and CDR2 as YNNKEL (reference sequence). V was pared by 4 bases and J by 2 bases, with 11 bases between.

The V and J genes are TRBV19 and TRBJ1-5; D gene ambiguous. CDR1 LNHDA and CDR2 SQIVND come from the germline V gene (reference sequence). The CDR3 length is 16 residues. The V end lost 3 bases, the J end lost 2 bases, and 14 bases lay between the germline ends. The CDR3 coding sequence is TGTGCCAGTAGTATGGCACATGGAGTGGGCAATCAGCCCCAGCATTTT. Translating gives CASSMAHGVGNQPQHF.

V usage is TRBV4-3 and J usage is TRBJ2-2; the D is unclear. CDR1 is LGHNA and CDR2 is YSLEER in the germline V gene. Trimming took off 1 base at V and 3 bases at J, with 9 bases between the two ends. The CDR3 spans 15 residues. DNA for the CDR3: TGCGCCAGCAGCCAAGGCTCCGGTTACACCGGGGAGCTGTTTTTT. Its translation is CASSQGSGYTGELFF.

The rearrangement uses TRBV5-1 and TRBJ1-1; D remains ambiguous. From germline, CDR1 is SGHRS and CDR2 YFSETQ. V lost 5 bases and J lost 1, with 15 bases in between. The length of the CDR3 is 15 residues. This CDR3 is CASRNLDGRNTEAFF. CDR3 bases: TGCGCCAGCAGAAACCTAGACGGACGGAACACTGAAGCTTTCTTT.

This chain links TRBV19 with TRBJ1-1, with D hard to call. CDR3 length equals 12 residues. The ends were cut back, 6 bases at V and 3 bases at J, with 8 bases in the middle. In germline, CDR1 is LNHDA, CDR2 SQIVND (reference sequence). The CDR3 nucleotides are TGTGCCAGTAGGGTCGGGGACACTGAAGCTTTCTTT. The encoded protein is CASRVGDTEAFF.

The gene calls are TRBV28 and TRBJ2-7, with TRBD1 identical over 10 bases. The CDR3 extends over 15 amino acids. Germline V gene sequence: CDR1 MDHEN, CDR2 SYDVKM. The junction had 8 bases not matched to a gene; V was cut back by 3 bases and J by 6 bases. The CDR3 DNA sequence: TGTGCCAGCAGTTTTAGGGACAGGGGAGGTCGCGAGCAGTACTTC. Amino acid sequence: CASSFRDRGGREQYF.

This rearrangement joins TRBV15 to TRBJ1-3, with D possibly TRBD1 on 5 matching bases. Germline CDR1 is LNHNV and CDR2 is YYDKDF (reference sequence). The ends were cut back, 0 bases at V and 4 bases at J, with 13 bases in the middle. CDR3 length: 16 amino acids. In DNA, the CDR3 is TGTGCCACCAGCAGAGATCGAGAGGGGCCAGGAAACACCATATATTTT. This codes for CATSRDREGPGNTIYF.

Concerning this clone itself: The same CDR3 is also encoded by other DNA sequences in this sample. J is TRBJ2-2 and V is TRBV5-4, with D possibly being TRBD2 (6 bases). Germline CDR1 SGHNT, CDR2 YYREEE (reference sequence). This CDR3 is built from 17 residues. The ends were cut back, 3 bases at V and 4 bases at J, with 19 bases in the middle. CDR3 in DNA: TGTGCCAGCAGCTCGAGCGGGTTAAGTAGTAGCACCGGGGAGCTGTTTTTT. It is translated as CASSSSGLSSSTGELFF.

CDR3 DNA: TGTGCCAGCAGTGAATCCGGGGGTAGGGTAAAACTGTTTTTT. This gives the protein CASSESGGRVKLFF. This sequence joins TRBV6-1 and TRBJ1-4; D possibly corresponds to TRBD1 (5 bases). The CDR3 length is 14 residues. Deletions cut 2 bases from V and 10 bases from J, with 14 bases between. Germline CDR1 is MNHNS and CDR2 is SASEGT.